This paragraph covers one TCR beta chain sequence. Antigen unknown. This specimen comes from a study of CD8 T cells in ankylosing spondylitis. The study, taken as a whole, reports: It appeared that ankylosing spondylitis blood was characterized by a TCR beta motif of about eight highly homologous variants. Disease-linked clones bore a CD8+ phenotype, appearing relatively rarely in peripheral blood.

The CDR3 is made up of 16 amino acids. J lost 4 bases, V lost 0 bases, and 5 bases had no gene match. In germline, CDR1 is DFQATT, CDR2 SNEGSKA (reference sequence). In TCRdb, the 5' RACE reads were re-called with MiXCR into one record per CDR3 protein. This table has fewer than 450,000 distinct CDR3 sequences, more than 15% appearing once. The sequence derives from a male donor with ankylosing spondylitis. Sequences were obtained from blood, either unsorted or a sorted T cell fraction (not recorded which). V usage is TRBV20-1 and J usage is TRBJ2-1; 11 bases align to TRBD2. The CDR3 sequence is CSARDTSGGRYNEQFF. For the CDR3, the DNA is TGCAGTGCTAGAGATACTAGCGGGGGCCGTTACAATGAGCAGTTCTTC.